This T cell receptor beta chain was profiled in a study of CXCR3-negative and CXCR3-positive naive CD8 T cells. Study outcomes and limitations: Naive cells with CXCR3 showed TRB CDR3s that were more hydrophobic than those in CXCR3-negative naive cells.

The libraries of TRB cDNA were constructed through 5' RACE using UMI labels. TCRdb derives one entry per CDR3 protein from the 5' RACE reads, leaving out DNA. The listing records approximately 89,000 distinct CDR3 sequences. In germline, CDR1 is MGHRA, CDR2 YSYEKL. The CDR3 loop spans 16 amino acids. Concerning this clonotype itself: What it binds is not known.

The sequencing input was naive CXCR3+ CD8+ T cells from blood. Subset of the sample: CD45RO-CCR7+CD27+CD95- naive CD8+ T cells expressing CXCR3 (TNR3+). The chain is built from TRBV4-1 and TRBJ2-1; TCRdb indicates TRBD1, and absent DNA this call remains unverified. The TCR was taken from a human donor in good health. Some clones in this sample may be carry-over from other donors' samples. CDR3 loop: CASSQETDRVYNEQFF.